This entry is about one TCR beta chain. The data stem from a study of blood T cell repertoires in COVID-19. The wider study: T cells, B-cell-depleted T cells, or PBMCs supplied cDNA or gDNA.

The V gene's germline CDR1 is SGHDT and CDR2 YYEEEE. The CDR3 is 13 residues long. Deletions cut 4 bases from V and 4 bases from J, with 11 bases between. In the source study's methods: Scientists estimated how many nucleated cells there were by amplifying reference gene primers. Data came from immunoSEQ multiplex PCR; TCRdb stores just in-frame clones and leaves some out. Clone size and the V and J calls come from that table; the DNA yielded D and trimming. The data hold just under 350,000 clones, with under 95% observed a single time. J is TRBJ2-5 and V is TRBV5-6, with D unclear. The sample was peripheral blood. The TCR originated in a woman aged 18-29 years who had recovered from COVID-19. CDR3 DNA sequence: TGTGCCAGCAGCCCTCCCTCCTCAGAGACCCAGTACTTC. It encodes CASSPPSSETQYF.